Listed below are T cell receptor beta chains from one sample, sequenced in a study of shared clonotypes between healthy human individuals. The assay was immunoSEQ multiplex PCR, and TCRdb's table has in-frame clones only and misses some. The sample carries about 590,000 clones, around 95% recorded once. Sequences were obtained from naive CD8+ T cells sorted from blood. These receptors all stem from a young woman in good health. CDR3s include the opening cysteine and the closing phenylalanine or tryptophan. D genes are given only for firm matches. Size is stated for part of the rows, as once, few or many counts, or as a class when the clone is expanded.

abundance: once
d_gene: .
v_gene: TRBV28
j_gene: TRBJ1-6
CDR3aa: CASSFWVASSYNSPLHF
CDR3nt: TGTGCCAGCAGTTTTTGGGTGGCGAGCTCCTATAATTCACCCCTCCACTTT

abundance: .
d_gene: .
v_gene: TRBV2
j_gene: TRBJ1-1
CDR3aa: CASTGRVSFF
CDR3nt: TGTGCCAGCACCGGGAGAGTCTCCTTCTTT

abundance: .
d_gene: .
v_gene: TRBV6-1
j_gene: TRBJ2-1
CDR3aa: CASSEVVGIPNPNEQFF
CDR3nt: TGTGCCAGCAGTGAAGTTGTTGGCATTCCTAATCCTAATGAGCAGTTCTTC

abundance: many
d_gene: .
v_gene: TRBV14
j_gene: TRBJ2-7
CDR3aa: CASSPGPHYEQYF
CDR3nt: TGTGCCAGCAGCCCGGGACCCCACTACGAGCAGTACTTC

abundance: .
d_gene: .
v_gene: TRBV27
j_gene: TRBJ2-7
CDR3aa: CASSWSGGTYEQYF
CDR3nt: TGTGCCAGCAGTTGGTCAGGGGGGACCTACGAGCAGTACTTC

abundance: .
d_gene: TRBD1
v_gene: TRBV2
j_gene: TRBJ2-7
CDR3aa: CASSEQGANSYEQYF
CDR3nt: TGTGCCAGCAGTGAACAGGGGGCAAACTCCTACGAGCAGTACTTC

abundance: .
d_gene: .
v_gene: TRBV5-6
j_gene: TRBJ2-7
CDR3aa: CASSLVRDHEQYF
CDR3nt: TGTGCCAGCAGCTTGGTCCGGGACCACGAGCAGTACTTC

abundance: .
d_gene: TRBD2
v_gene: TRBV4-1
j_gene: TRBJ2-5
CDR3aa: CASSQVIAGFEETQYF
CDR3nt: TGCGCCAGCAGCCAAGTGATAGCGGGATTTGAAGAGACCCAGTACTTC

abundance: .
d_gene: .
v_gene: TRBV28
j_gene: TRBJ1-6
CDR3aa: CASSPRAYNSPLHF
CDR3nt: TGTGCCAGCAGCCCCAGGGCCTATAATTCACCCCTCCACTTT

abundance: .
d_gene: .
v_gene: TRBV11-2
j_gene: TRBJ2-6
CDR3aa: CASSQRSGANVLTF
CDR3nt: TGTGCCAGCAGCCAGCGGTCTGGGGCCAACGTCCTGACTTTC

abundance: .
d_gene: .
v_gene: TRBV28
j_gene: TRBJ1-4
CDR3aa: CATRDGGEKEKLFF
CDR3nt: TGTGCCACACGAGACGGGGGGGAGAAGGAAAAACTGTTTTTT

abundance: once
d_gene: TRBD1
v_gene: TRBV27
j_gene: TRBJ2-7
CDR3aa: CAVLPGTGFEQYF
CDR3nt: TGTGCCGTATTACCCGGGACAGGGTTCGAGCAGTACTTC

abundance: .
d_gene: TRBD1
v_gene: TRBV28
j_gene: TRBJ1-2
CDR3aa: CASSPYRGPYGYTF
CDR3nt: TGTGCCAGCAGTCCGTACAGGGGTCCCTATGGCTACACCTTC

abundance: few
d_gene: .
v_gene: TRBV27
j_gene: TRBJ2-1
CDR3aa: CASSTSPFQGQFF
CDR3nt: .

abundance: .
d_gene: .
v_gene: TRBV5-6
j_gene: TRBJ1-4
CDR3aa: CASSLCFSEKLFF
CDR3nt: TGTGCCAGCAGCTTGTGTTTCTCCGAAAAACTGTTTTTT

abundance: .
d_gene: .
v_gene: TRBV28
j_gene: TRBJ1-5
CDR3aa: CASTVAGTQPQHF
CDR3nt: TGTGCCAGCACGGTAGCAGGGACTCAGCCCCAGCATTTT

abundance: .
d_gene: .
v_gene: TRBV4-1
j_gene: TRBJ1-1
CDR3aa: CASSQDGSNTEAFF
CDR3nt: TGCGCCAGCAGCCAAGATGGTTCGAACACTGAAGCTTTCTTT

abundance: .
d_gene: .
v_gene: TRBV25-1
j_gene: TRBJ2-1
CDR3aa: CASSEASTVEQFF
CDR3nt: TGTGCCAGCAGTGAAGCGTCTACTGTTGAGCAGTTCTTC

abundance: once
d_gene: TRBD2
v_gene: TRBV27
j_gene: TRBJ2-1
CDR3aa: CASTLAGAYNEQFF
CDR3nt: TGTGCCAGCACACTAGCGGGAGCCTACAATGAGCAGTTCTTC

abundance: .
d_gene: .
v_gene: TRBV25-1
j_gene: TRBJ1-1
CDR3aa: CASGNPEGMNTEAFF
CDR3nt: TGTGCCAGCGGTAACCCTGAGGGGATGAACACTGAAGCTTTCTTT

abundance: .
d_gene: .
v_gene: TRBV11-2
j_gene: TRBJ2-1
CDR3aa: CASSPDAKNSYNEQFF
CDR3nt: TGTGCCAGCAGCCCCGACGCGAAGAACTCCTACAATGAGCAGTTCTTC

abundance: .
d_gene: TRBD2
v_gene: TRBV7-9
j_gene: TRBJ2-2
CDR3aa: CASSLVAGVGELFF
CDR3nt: TGTGCCAGCAGCTTAGTAGCGGGAGTCGGGGAGCTGTTTTTT

abundance: .
d_gene: .
v_gene: TRBV6-1
j_gene: TRBJ1-4
CDR3aa: CASSDVGWKEKLFF
CDR3nt: TGTGCCAGCAGTGACGTGGGCTGGAAAGAAAAACTGTTTTTT

abundance: .
d_gene: TRBD1
v_gene: TRBV7-3
j_gene: TRBJ2-1
CDR3aa: CASSRGTGYNEQFF
CDR3nt: TGTGCCAGCAGCCGGGGGACAGGCTACAATGAGCAGTTCTTC

abundance: .
d_gene: TRBD1
v_gene: TRBV4-2
j_gene: TRBJ1-1
CDR3aa: CASSHDGTGNTEAFF
CDR3nt: TGTGCCAGCAGCCACGACGGGACAGGGAACACTGAAGCTTTCTTT

abundance: once
d_gene: .
v_gene: TRBV28
j_gene: TRBJ2-2
CDR3aa: CASSYQPSTGELFF
CDR3nt: TGTGCCAGCAGTTACCAGCCCAGCACCGGGGAGCTGTTTTTT

abundance: .
d_gene: .
v_gene: TRBV4-1
j_gene: TRBJ1-5
CDR3aa: CASSQDLGEGAPQHF
CDR3nt: TGCGCCAGCAGCCAAGATCTCGGGGAAGGGGCGCCCCAGCATTTT

abundance: few
d_gene: .
v_gene: TRBV6-1
j_gene: TRBJ1-2
CDR3aa: CASSEAGNGYTF
CDR3nt: TGTGCCAGCAGTGAAGCAGGGAATGGCTACACCTTC

abundance: .
d_gene: .
v_gene: TRBV15
j_gene: TRBJ1-1
CDR3aa: CATSRLEVPNTEAFF
CDR3nt: TGTGCCACCAGCAGATTAGAAGTACCGAACACTGAAGCTTTCTTT

abundance: .
d_gene: TRBD2
v_gene: TRBV19
j_gene: TRBJ2-7
CDR3aa: CASSTLWREGGHEQYF
CDR3nt: TGTGCCAGTAGTACTCTTTGGCGGGAGGGCGGCCACGAGCAGTACTTC

abundance: few
d_gene: .
v_gene: TRBV30
j_gene: TRBJ1-1
CDR3aa: CAWSLGPGNTEAFF
CDR3nt: TGTGCCTGGAGTTTGGGGCCAGGAAACACTGAAGCTTTCTTT

abundance: .
d_gene: TRBD2
v_gene: TRBV28
j_gene: TRBJ2-3
CDR3aa: CASSFRAGDTDTQYF
CDR3nt: TGTGCCAGCAGTTTCCGGGCGGGGGACACAGATACGCAGTATTTT

abundance: .
d_gene: .
v_gene: TRBV27
j_gene: TRBJ2-7
CDR3aa: CASRGPYEQYF
CDR3nt: TGTGCCAGCCGGGGGCCCTACGAGCAGTACTTC

abundance: .
d_gene: TRBD1
v_gene: TRBV19
j_gene: TRBJ1-5
CDR3aa: CASSIYDRVDQPQHF
CDR3nt: TGTGCCAGTAGTATTTACGACAGGGTGGATCAGCCCCAGCATTTT

abundance: .
d_gene: .
v_gene: TRBV27
j_gene: TRBJ1-1
CDR3aa: CASSLYGGDTEAFF
CDR3nt: TGTGCCAGCAGTTTATACGGAGGGGACACTGAAGCTTTCTTT

abundance: .
d_gene: .
v_gene: TRBV4-1
j_gene: TRBJ1-1
CDR3aa: CASSQERSMNTEAFF
CDR3nt: TGCGCCAGCAGCCAAGAACGCAGCATGAACACTGAAGCTTTCTTT

abundance: few
d_gene: .
v_gene: TRBV10-2
j_gene: TRBJ2-5
CDR3aa: CASRTRVEETQYF
CDR3nt: TGCGCCAGCAGGACTAGGGTCGAAGAGACCCAGTACTTC